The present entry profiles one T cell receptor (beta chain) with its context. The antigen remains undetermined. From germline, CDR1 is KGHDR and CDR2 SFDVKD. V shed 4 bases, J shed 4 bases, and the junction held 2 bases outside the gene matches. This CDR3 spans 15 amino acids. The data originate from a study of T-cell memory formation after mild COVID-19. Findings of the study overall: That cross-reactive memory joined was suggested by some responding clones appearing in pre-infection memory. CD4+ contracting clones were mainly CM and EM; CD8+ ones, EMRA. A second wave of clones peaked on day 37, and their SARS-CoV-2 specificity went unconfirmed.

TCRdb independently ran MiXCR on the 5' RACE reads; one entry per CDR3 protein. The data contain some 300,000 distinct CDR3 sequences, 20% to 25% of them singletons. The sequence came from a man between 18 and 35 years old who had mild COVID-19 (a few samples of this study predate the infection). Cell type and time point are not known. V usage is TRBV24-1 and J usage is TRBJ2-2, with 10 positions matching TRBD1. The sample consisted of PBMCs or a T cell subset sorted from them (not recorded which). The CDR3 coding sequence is TGTGCCACCAGTGAGGACAGGGGGGTCACCGGGGAGCTGTTTTTT. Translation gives CATSEDRGVTGELFF.